One and the same sample provided the 25 T cell receptor beta chains below, sequenced in a study of CD8+CD57+ T cells in acquired aplastic anemia. The use of genomic DNA as template underpinned the TCR beta VDJ and CDR3 profiling. MiXCR was run by TCRdb on the reads, yielding one entry per CDR3 protein. The sample shows about 41,000 distinct CDR3 sequences, over 55% of them seen only once. CD8+CD57+ cell expansion, shown by flow cytometry, had occurred in the patients selected for sequencing. The sample was sorted CD4+, CD8+, or CD8+CD57+ T cells (not recorded which) from PBMCs. These receptor sequences come from a human donor with aplastic anemia.

Many counts were recorded for this clonotype. The chain combines TRBV5-1 with TRBJ2-1; 7 nucleotides match TRBD2. The CDR3 is 13 residues long. Unmatched junction bases numbered 4, after V lost 0 bases and J lost 10 bases. Per the germline V gene, CDR1 is SGHRS and CDR2 is YFSETQ. CDR3 in amino acids: CASSLGLAQEQFF. In DNA form, the CDR3 reads TGCGCCAGCAGCTTGGGACTAGCTCAAGAGCAGTTCTTC.

V gene TRBV7-6 combines with J gene TRBJ1-5; no definite D call. V was shortened by 3 bases and J by 5 bases, with 8 bases between the two germline ends. CDR3 length: 13 residues. Germline V lookup: CDR1 SGHVS, CDR2 FNYEAQ. CDR3 amino acids: CASSFQLYQPQHF. The CDR3 region has the DNA TGTGCCAGCAGCTTTCAACTCTATCAGCCCCAGCATTTT.

The rearrangement joins TRBV6-1 to TRBJ1-5, with D possibly being TRBD1 (6 bases). CDR1 is MNHNS, CDR2 SASEGT, per germline. The length of the CDR3 is 19 residues. The V gene lost 0 bases and the J gene lost 0 bases, with 18 bases spanning the gap. The CDR3 reads CASSEAGRGHPYSNQPQHF. CDR3 coding DNA: TGTGCCAGCAGTGAAGCGGGACGGGGGCACCCCTATAGCAATCAGCCCCAGCATTTT.

In DNA, the CDR3 is TGTGCCAGCAGTGAGGGACAGGGGGTGGGGACCTACGAGCAGTACTTC. Its protein product is CASSEGQGVGTYEQYF. This chain uses TRBV2 with TRBJ2-7; TRBD1 matches 11 bases. CDR1 is SNHLY and CDR2 is FYNNEI in the germline V gene. J gave up 2 bases and V 3 bases, and 6 bases lay outside the gene matches. The CDR3 sequence is 16 residues long.

The V call is TRBV20-1, the J call TRBJ1-5; no reliable D call. CDR3 length equals 12 residues. The V and J ends lost 7 bases and 7 bases respectively, with 14 bases between them. From germline, CDR1 is DFQATT and CDR2 SNEGSKA (reference sequence). CDR3 protein: CSELDSQQPQHF. DNA for the CDR3: TGCAGTGAATTGGACTCCCAACAGCCCCAGCATTTT.

For this clonotype: At one end, the junction sequence differs from germline, possibly due to a read error. The V and J genes are TRBV25-1 and TRBJ2-3, with 8 bases that match TRBD2. CDR3 size: 14 residues. The germline gives CDR1 MGHDK, CDR2 SYGVNS. CDR3 region: CVSDIGTSTDTRYF. The CDR3 DNA reads TGTGTTAGCGATATTGGGACTAGTACAGATACGCGGTATTTT.

In its sample, this clonotype was seen many times. The gene calls are TRBV20-1 and TRBJ2-7; 12 bases agree with TRBD2. Germline lookup yields CDR1 DFQATT and CDR2 SNEGSKA (reference sequence). V was pared by 1 base and J by 5 bases, with 9 bases of the junction left unmatched. CDR3 length: 16 residues. The CDR3 DNA reads TGCAGTGCTAGAGTCCGTACTAGCGGGGGGTTCAACGAGCAGTACTTC. Translation gives CSARVRTSGGFNEQYF.

The chain couples TRBV15 to TRBJ1-6; D is possibly TRBD1 (5 bases). CDR1 and CDR2 (germline): LNHNV, YYDKDF (reference sequence). Trimming cost V 3 bases and J 7 bases, with 16 bases left between them. This CDR3 is 16 amino acids long. For the CDR3, the DNA is TGTGCCACCAGCAGGGCGGGTACCTCAGGGAATTCACCCCTCCACTTT. Protein product: CATSRAGTSGNSPLHF.

CDR3 coding DNA: TGTGCCAGCAGCTTGGGGCAGTACTTCACTGAAGCTTTCTTT. It specifies CASSLGQYFTEAFF. The chain has TRBV7-3 and TRBJ1-1; D is possibly TRBD1 (5 bases). The CDR3 length is 14 residues. Trimming left V 3 bases short and J 4 bases short, with 12 bases between. The germline V gene has CDR1 SGHTA and CDR2 FQGTGA.

This rearrangement joins TRBV14 to TRBJ1-2; unclear D gene. The CDR3 extends over 12 amino acids. V was clipped by 10 bases and J by 2 bases, with 11 bases between them. Per germline, CDR1 SGHDN and CDR2 FVKESK. In DNA, the CDR3 is TGTGCCATCAGTCAAGACAACTATGGCTACACCTTC. This translates into CAISQDNYGYTF.

The genes are TRBV7-8 and TRBJ2-3, with 8 bases matching TRBD2. V lost 2 bases and J lost 14; bases outside the gene matches: 6. The CDR3 is 12 residues long. Germline CDR1 is SGHVS and CDR2 is FQNEAQ. The CDR3 DNA sequence: TGTGCCAGCAGCTTAACCCGGGGGGGATTGTATTTT. It yields the protein CASSLTRGGLYF.

The chain couples TRBV7-8 to TRBJ1-1; D might be TRBD1 (6 bases). In germline, CDR1 is SGHVS, CDR2 FQNEAQ. The CDR3 loop spans 15 amino acids. Trimming shortened V by 8 bases and J by 4 bases, and 20 bases separated the two germline ends. Written as DNA, the CDR3 is TGTGCCAGCGGCTCAGTACCGGGGGCTGGCACTGAAGCTTTCTTT. Translating it yields CASGSVPGAGTEAFF.

The J gene is TRBJ2-7, the V gene TRBV20-1; perhaps D is TRBD1 or TRBD2 (5 bases each). The CDR3 spans 13 residues. Germline V lookup: CDR1 DFQATT, CDR2 SNEGSKA (reference sequence). The V end lost 3 bases, the J end lost 6 bases, and 15 bases lay between the germline ends. CDR3 in DNA: TGCAGTGCTAGGAACCGGGACGTTCCCGAGCAGTACTTC. As protein: CSARNRDVPEQYF.

The rearrangement joins TRBV10-3 to TRBJ2-4; D remains unclear. With 5 bases removed from V and 6 bases from J, the gap between germline ends came to 14 bases. Germline V gene lookup returns CDR1 ENHRY and CDR2 SYGVKD. The CDR3 is 14 amino acids. The CDR3 region has the DNA TGTGCCATCAGTCAAGACAACTCTGGAAACATTCAGTACTTC. It translates to CAISQDNSGNIQYF.

The gene calls are TRBV10-3 and TRBJ2-1; 7 bases match TRBD1. The CDR3 has 13 residues. Germline V gene lookup returns CDR1 ENHRY and CDR2 SYGVKD. After removal of 11 bases from V and 10 bases from J, the junction contained 14 bases not matched to a gene. The DNA for the CDR3 is TGTGCCGCCACGCTTGAACAGGGGAACGAGCAGTTCTTC. Its protein is CAATLEQGNEQFF.

This clonotype was counted ten times or more. The chain has TRBV4-1 and TRBJ2-1, with 14 bases identical to TRBD2. Germline values: CDR1 MGHRA, CDR2 YSYEKL. The length of the CDR3 is 16 residues. The trim removed 4 bases at V and 10 bases at J, leaving 9 bases unmatched. CDR3 loop: CASSRPTSGGAREQFF. The CDR3 nucleotides are TGCGCCAGCAGCCGACCGACTAGCGGGGGGGCCCGAGAGCAGTTCTTC.

The chain has TRBV19 and TRBJ1-1, with 7 bases matching TRBD1. V gave up 7 bases and J gave up 1 base; unmatched junction bases: 0. Germline CDR1 LNHDA, CDR2 SQIVND (reference sequence). There are 12 residues in the CDR3. The DNA for the CDR3 is TGTGCCAGTAACAGGGGGAACACTGAAGCTTTCTTT. As protein: CASNRGNTEAFF. Filled out from reference TRBV19 and TRBJ1-1, the complete variable domain reads DGGITQSPKYLFRKEGQNVTLSCEQNLNHDAMYWYRQDPGQGLRLIYYSQIVNDFQKGDIAEGYSVSREKKESFPLTVTSAQKNPTAFYLCASNRGNTEAFFGQGTRLTVV.

The CDR3 DNA reads TGCGCCAGCAGCCAAGGATCGATCTCCTACAATGAGCAGTTCTTC. Protein: CASSQGSISYNEQFF. This chain connects TRBV4-3 to TRBJ2-1; D not certain. This CDR3 spans 15 amino acids. V was clipped by 1 base and J by 0 bases, with 7 bases between them. Germline lookup yields CDR1 LGHNA and CDR2 YSLEER.

V usage is TRBV19 and J usage is TRBJ2-1; 11 nucleotides match TRBD1. V shed 4 bases, J shed 7 bases, and the junction held 6 bases outside the gene matches. Germline V gives CDR1 LNHDA, CDR2 SQIVND (reference sequence). The CDR3 consists of 15 residues. Here the CDR3 reads CASSTGTGGGNEQFF. The CDR3 coding sequence is TGTGCCAGTAGTACCGGGACAGGGGGTGGGAATGAGCAGTTCTTC. Based on the CDR3 plus reference TRBV19 and TRBJ2-1, the full variable domain is DGGITQSPKYLFRKEGQNVTLSCEQNLNHDAMYWYRQDPGQGLRLIYYSQIVNDFQKGDIAEGYSVSREKKESFPLTVTSAQKNPTAFYLCASSTGTGGGNEQFFGPGTRLTVL.

V gene TRBV27 combines with J gene TRBJ1-5; tentatively, D is TRBD1 (5 bases). Germline V gene sequence: CDR1 MNHEY, CDR2 SMNVEV (reference sequence). The CDR3 covers 15 residues. Trimming removed 8 bases at V and 5 bases at J, with 19 bases between. CDR3 protein: CASSSRGQGDQPQHF. CDR3 coding DNA: TGTGCCAGCTCCTCACGAGGTCAGGGTGATCAGCCCCAGCATTTT.

J is TRBJ2-7 and V is TRBV5-1; tentatively, D is TRBD1 (5 bases). Germline lookup yields CDR1 SGHRS and CDR2 YFSETQ. This CDR3 has 13 amino acids. Trimming stripped 4 bases from V and 2 bases from J, with 10 bases between. CDR3 region: CASSQDTAYEQYF. DNA for the CDR3: TGCGCCAGCAGCCAGGACACAGCCTACGAGCAGTACTTC. Drawing the rest from reference TRBV5-1 and TRBJ2-7, the complete variable domain is KAGVTQTPRYLIKTRGQQVTLSCSPISGHRSVSWYQQTPGQGLQFLFEYFSETQRNKGNFPGRFSGRQFSNSRSEMNVSTLELGDSALYLCASSQDTAYEQYFGPGTRLTVT.

The chain carries TRBV15 and TRBJ1-6; D not certain. The CDR3 runs to 14 residues. Trimming took off 0 bases at V and 5 bases at J, with 5 bases between the two ends. Looked up from germline, CDR1 is LNHNV and CDR2 is YYDKDF (reference sequence). CDR3 sequence reads: CATSRDEHNSPLHF. The CDR3 nucleotides read TGTGCCACCAGCAGAGATGAACATAATTCACCCCTCCACTTT.

V usage is TRBV20-1 and J usage is TRBJ2-5, with TRBD2 matching over 7 bases. The length of the CDR3 is 14 residues. J lost 1 base, V lost 1 base, and 3 bases had no gene match. The germline gives CDR1 DFQATT, CDR2 SNEGSKA (reference sequence). CDR3 sequence: CSARAGGGQETQYF. CDR3 nucleotides: TGCAGTGCTAGAGCAGGCGGGGGCCAAGAGACCCAGTACTTC.

This clonotype appeared once. The chain has TRBV15 and TRBJ2-7; the D gene is possibly TRBD1 (5 bases). The CDR3 is made up of 15 amino acids. Trimming removed 0 bases from V and 6 bases from J, with 15 bases in between. Germline loops: CDR1 LNHNV, CDR2 YYDKDF (reference sequence). The CDR3 coding sequence is TGTGCCACCAGCAGAGATCCGCCAGGGAAACTCGAGCAGTACTTC. This codes for CATSRDPPGKLEQYF.

Within the sample, this clonotype is medium-sized. The chain joins TRBV30 to TRBJ2-5; D not resolved. The CDR3 sequence is 14 residues long. With 3 bases removed from V and 3 bases from J, the gap between germline ends came to 14 bases. The germline gives CDR1 GTSNPN, CDR2 SVGIG (reference sequence). This chain's CDR3 is CAWSVQSGKETQYF. The CDR3 region has the DNA TGTGCCTGGAGCGTACAATCGGGTAAAGAGACCCAGTACTTC.